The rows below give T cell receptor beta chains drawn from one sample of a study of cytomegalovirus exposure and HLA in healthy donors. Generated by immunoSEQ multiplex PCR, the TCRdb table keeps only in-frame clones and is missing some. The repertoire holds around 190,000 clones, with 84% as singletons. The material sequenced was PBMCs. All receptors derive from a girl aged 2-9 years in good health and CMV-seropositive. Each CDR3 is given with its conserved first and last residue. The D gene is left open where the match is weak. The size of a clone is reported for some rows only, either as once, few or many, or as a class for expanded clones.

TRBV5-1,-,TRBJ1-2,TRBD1,TGCGCCAGCAGCAGTCCGGACAGGGGTAGGCGCTACACCTTC,CASSSPDRGRRYTF
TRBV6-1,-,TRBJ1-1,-,TGTGCCAGCAGTGGCGTCAGGAAAACTGAAGCTTTCTTT,CASSGVRKTEAFF
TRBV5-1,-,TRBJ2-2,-,TGCGCCAGCAGAGGGGTCACCGGGGAGCTGTTTTTT,CASRGVTGELFF
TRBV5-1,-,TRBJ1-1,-,TGCGCCAGCAGCGAGGGGGGGATTAATCGGGTGAACACTGAAGCTTTCTTT,CASSEGGINRVNTEAFF
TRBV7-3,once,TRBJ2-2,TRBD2,TGTGCCAGCGGACCACCCGGGACTAGCGGGAACATTGGGGAGCTGTTTTTT,CASGPPGTSGNIGELFF
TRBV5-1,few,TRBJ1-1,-,TGCGCCAGCAGCTTGGCCCCGGTATCGGACACTGAAGCTTTCTTT,CASSLAPVSDTEAFF
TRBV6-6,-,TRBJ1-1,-,TGTGCCAGCAACCCTCCCCTAGAAAGGGGCACTGAAGCTTTCTTT,CASNPPLERGTEAFF
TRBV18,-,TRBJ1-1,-,TGTGCCAGCTCACGTTGGACAGTACAAGTAGGCACTGAAGCTTTCTTT,CASSRWTVQVGTEAFF
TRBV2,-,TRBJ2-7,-,TGTGCCAGCAGACAGGGACACGAGCAGTACTTC,CASRQGHEQYF
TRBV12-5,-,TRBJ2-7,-,TGTGCTAGTGGTTTGGAGCCAAGCTCCTACGAGCAGTACTTC,CASGLEPSSYEQYF
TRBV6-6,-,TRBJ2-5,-,TGTGCCAGCAGTTACCCTCGGGACTTGTGGACCCAGTACTTC,CASSYPRDLWTQYF
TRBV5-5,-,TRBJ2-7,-,TGTGCCAGCAGCTTGGATTCAGGGACCTACGAGCAGTACTTC,CASSLDSGTYEQYF
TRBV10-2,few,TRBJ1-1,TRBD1,TGCGCCAGCAGTGTAACAGGGGAGAACACTGAAGCTTTCTTT,CASSVTGENTEAFF
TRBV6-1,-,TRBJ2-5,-,TGTGCCAGCAGTACCCGGGACTTGCAAGAGACCCAGTACTTC,CASSTRDLQETQYF
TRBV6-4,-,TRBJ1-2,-,TGTGCCAGCAGTGATTTCGGGGGAGCTAACTATGGCTACACCTTC,CASSDFGGANYGYTF
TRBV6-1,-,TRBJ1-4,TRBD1,TGTGCCAGCGGATTAGACGACAGGGGGTGGGAAAAACTGTTTTTT,CASGLDDRGWEKLFF
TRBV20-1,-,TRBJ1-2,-,TGCAGTGCTAGAGACAGGCGCGGCTACACCTTC,CSARDRRGYTF
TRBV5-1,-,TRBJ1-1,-,TGCGCCAGCAGCTTTTACAGGGAAAACACTGAAGCTTTCTTT,CASSFYRENTEAFF
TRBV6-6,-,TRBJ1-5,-,TGTGCCAGCAGTGCAAGGGGTGGTCAGCCCCAGCATTTT,CASSARGGQPQHF
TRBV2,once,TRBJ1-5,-,TGTGCCAGCAGTGAAGCTTTTACAGAACCAAATCAGCCCCAGCATTTT,CASSEAFTEPNQPQHF
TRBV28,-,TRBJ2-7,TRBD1,TGTGCCAGCAGTTCAGGACAGGGGACCTACGAGCAGTACTTC,CASSSGQGTYEQYF
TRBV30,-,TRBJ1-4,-,TGTGCCGTTTACGGGACAACTAATGAAAAACTGTTTTTT,CAVYGTTNEKLFF
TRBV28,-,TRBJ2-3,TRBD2,TGTGCCAGCAGTTTACCAGCGGGAGACTCCGCAGATACGCAGTATTTT,CASSLPAGDSADTQYF
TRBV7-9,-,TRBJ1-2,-,TGTGCCAGCAGTCCTAGAGGATTCGGCGTCCCTAACTATGGCTACACCTTC,CASSPRGFGVPNYGYTF
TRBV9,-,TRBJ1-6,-,TGTGCCAGCAGCGTAGAGACAGCGGGGTATTCACCCCTCCACTTT,CASSVETAGYSPLHF
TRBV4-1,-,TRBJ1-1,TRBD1,TGCGCCAGCAGCCTCCAGGGGGGTATGAACACTGAAGCTTTCTTT,CASSLQGGMNTEAFF
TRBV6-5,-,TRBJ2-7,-,TGTGCCAGCAGTTATCTCCCAATCGGGGAAGGCTACGAGCAGTACTTC,CASSYLPIGEGYEQYF
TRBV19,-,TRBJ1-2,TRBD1,TGTGCCAGTAGTGAGGGGGCGGTTGAGGAGGTGAGAGGCTACACCTTC,CASSEGAVEEVRGYTF
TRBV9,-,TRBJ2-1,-,TGTGCCAGCAGCGTACTGGCTGAACCCTACAATGAGCAGTTCTTC,CASSVLAEPYNEQFF
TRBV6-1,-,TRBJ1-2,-,TGTGCCAGCAACGGGTTTCCAATGGGTGGCTACACCTTC,CASNGFPMGGYTF
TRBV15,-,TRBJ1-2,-,TGTGCCACCAGCTTTGAAGCCAACTATGGCTACACCTTC,CATSFEANYGYTF
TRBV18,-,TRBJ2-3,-,TGTGCCAGCTCACTCTCCGGGGGTAGCGGCACAGATACGCAGTATTTT,CASSLSGGSGTDTQYF
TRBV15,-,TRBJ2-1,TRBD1,TGTGCCACCAGCTCCCAGACAGGGGGTTCCTACAATGAGCAGTTCTTC,CATSSQTGGSYNEQFF